Given below is one T cell receptor (beta chain) in context. This sample was taken from a study of cytomegalovirus exposure and HLA in healthy donors. Trimming left V 9 bases short and J 3 bases short, with 8 bases between. CDR1 SNHLY and CDR2 FYNNEI come from the germline V gene. The CDR3 has 11 amino acids. In the PCR, 60 Vbeta and 13 Jbeta primers were used. Measured with immunoSEQ multiplex PCR; TCRdb has only the in-frame clones, and not every one. The sample has about 200,000 clones, approximately 85% seen once. Material: PBMCs. The rearrangement links TRBV2 to TRBJ2-5, with D tentatively TRBD1 (5 bases). The TCR sequence derives from a girl aged 5 to 17 in good health and CMV-seropositive. Written as DNA, the CDR3 is TGTGCCAGTGACAGAGAAGAGACCCAGTACTTC. Protein: CASDREETQYF.